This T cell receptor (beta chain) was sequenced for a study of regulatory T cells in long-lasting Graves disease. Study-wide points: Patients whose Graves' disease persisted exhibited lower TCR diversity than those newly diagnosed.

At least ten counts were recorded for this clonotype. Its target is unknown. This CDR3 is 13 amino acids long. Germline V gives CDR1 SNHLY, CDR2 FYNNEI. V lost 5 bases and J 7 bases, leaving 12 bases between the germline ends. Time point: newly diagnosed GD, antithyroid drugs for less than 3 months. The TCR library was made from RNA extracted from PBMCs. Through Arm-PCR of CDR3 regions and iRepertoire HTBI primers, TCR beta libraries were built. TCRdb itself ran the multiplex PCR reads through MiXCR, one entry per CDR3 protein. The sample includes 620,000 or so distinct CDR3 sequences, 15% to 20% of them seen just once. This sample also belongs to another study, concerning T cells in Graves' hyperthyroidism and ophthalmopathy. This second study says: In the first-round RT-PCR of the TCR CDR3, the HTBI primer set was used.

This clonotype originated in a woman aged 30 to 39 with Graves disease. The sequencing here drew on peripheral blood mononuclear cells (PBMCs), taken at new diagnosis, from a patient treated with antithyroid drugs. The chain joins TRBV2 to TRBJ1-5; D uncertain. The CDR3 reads CASSRQNEQPQHF. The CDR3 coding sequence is TGTGCCAGCAGTCGACAAAATGAACAGCCCCAGCATTTT. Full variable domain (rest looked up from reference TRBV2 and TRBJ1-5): EPEVTQTPSHQVTQMGQEVILRCVPISNHLYFYWYRQILGQKVEFLVSFYNNEISEKSEIFDDQFSVERPDGSNFTLKIRSTKLEDSAMYFCASSRQNEQPQHFGDGTRLSIL.